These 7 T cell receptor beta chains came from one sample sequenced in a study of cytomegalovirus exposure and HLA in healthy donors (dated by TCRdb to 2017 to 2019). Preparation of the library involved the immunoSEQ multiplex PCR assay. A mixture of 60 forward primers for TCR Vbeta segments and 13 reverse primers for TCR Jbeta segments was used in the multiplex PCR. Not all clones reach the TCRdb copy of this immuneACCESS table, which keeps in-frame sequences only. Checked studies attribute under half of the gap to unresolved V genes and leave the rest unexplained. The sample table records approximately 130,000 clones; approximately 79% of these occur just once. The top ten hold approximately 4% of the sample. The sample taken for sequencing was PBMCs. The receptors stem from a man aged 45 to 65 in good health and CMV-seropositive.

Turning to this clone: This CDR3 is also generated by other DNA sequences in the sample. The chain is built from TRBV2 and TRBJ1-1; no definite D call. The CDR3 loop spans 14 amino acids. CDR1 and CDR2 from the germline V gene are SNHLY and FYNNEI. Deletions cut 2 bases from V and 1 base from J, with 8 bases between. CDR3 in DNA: TGTGCCAGCAGTGAATCGGGAGGGAACACTGAAGCTTTCTTT. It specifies CASSESGGNTEAFF.

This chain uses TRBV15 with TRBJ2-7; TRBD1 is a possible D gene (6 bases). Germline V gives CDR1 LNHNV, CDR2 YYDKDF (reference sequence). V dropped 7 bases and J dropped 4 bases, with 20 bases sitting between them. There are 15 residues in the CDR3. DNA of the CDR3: TGTGCCACCACCCCATTACAGGGACGGGGATACGAGCAGTACTTC. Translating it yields CATTPLQGRGYEQYF.

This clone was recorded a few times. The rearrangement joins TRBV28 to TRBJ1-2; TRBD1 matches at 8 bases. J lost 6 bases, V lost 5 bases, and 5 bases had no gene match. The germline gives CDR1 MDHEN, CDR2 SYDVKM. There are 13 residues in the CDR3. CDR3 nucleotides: TGTGCCAGCAGTGCACAGGGGGGTAATGGCTACACCTTC. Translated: CASSAQGGNGYTF.

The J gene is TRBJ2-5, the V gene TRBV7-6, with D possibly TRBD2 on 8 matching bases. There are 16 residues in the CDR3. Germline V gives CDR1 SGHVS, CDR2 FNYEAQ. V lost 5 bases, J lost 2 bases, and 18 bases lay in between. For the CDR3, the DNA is TGTGCCAGCAGCAAGGGGGCGGGGGGCCCACAAGAGACCCAGTACTTC. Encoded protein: CASSKGAGGPQETQYF.

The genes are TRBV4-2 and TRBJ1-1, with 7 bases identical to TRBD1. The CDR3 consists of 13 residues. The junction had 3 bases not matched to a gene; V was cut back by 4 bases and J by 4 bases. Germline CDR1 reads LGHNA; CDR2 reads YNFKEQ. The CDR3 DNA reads TGTGCCAGCAGCCCTCAGGGGGGCACTGAAGCTTTCTTT. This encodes CASSPQGGTEAFF.

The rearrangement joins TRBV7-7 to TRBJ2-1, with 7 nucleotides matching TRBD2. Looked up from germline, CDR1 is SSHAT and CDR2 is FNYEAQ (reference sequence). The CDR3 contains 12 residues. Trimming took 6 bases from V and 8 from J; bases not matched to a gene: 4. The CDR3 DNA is TGTGCCAGCAGTCCGACTAGCTATGAGCAGTTCTTC. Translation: CASSPTSYEQFF.

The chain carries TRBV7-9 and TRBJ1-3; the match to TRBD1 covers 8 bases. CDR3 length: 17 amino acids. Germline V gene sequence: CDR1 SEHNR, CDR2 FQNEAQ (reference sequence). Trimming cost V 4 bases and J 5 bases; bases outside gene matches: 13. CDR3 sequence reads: CASSSNDGQGSRNTIYF. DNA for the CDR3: TGTGCCAGCAGCTCCAATGATGGACAGGGAAGTAGAAACACCATATATTTT.